This TCR beta chain was retrieved from a study of Graves' ophthalmopathy and Graves' hyperthyroidism. The study's findings and limits: In predicting ophthalmopathy progression, the model reached nearly 71% sensitivity and roughly 74% specificity.

Transcripts of RNA were the source for amplifying TCR beta CDR3 regions. Scientists carried out first-round RT-PCR using HTBI primers and then a second-round multiplex PCR. TCRdb used MiXCR to reprocess the multiplex PCR reads, holding one entry per CDR3 protein. The table has about 240,000 distinct CDR3 sequences, around 42% seen once. In the case of this clonotype: The antigen remains undetermined.

V lost 6 bases, J lost 0 bases, and 24 bases lay in between. This CDR3 has 18 residues. Germline-derived CDR1 and CDR2 are SGHDN and FVKESK. This clonotype was obtained from an adult man with Graves' ophthalmopathy. Sequencing input: peripheral blood. The rearrangement links TRBV14 to TRBJ2-7; TRBD2 is a possible D gene (5 bases). CDR3 protein: CASSRRLNSVISSYEQYF. CDR3 sequence (DNA): TGTGCCAGCAGTCGGCGACTAAATAGCGTTATCTCCTCCTACGAGCAGTACTTC. The full variable domain, completed using reference TRBV14 and TRBJ2-7, is EAGVTQFPSHSVIEKGQTVTLRCDPISGHDNLYWYRRVMGKEIKFLLHFVKESKQDESGMPNNRFLAERTGGTYSTLKVQPAELEDSGVYFCASSRRLNSVISSYEQYFGPGTRLTVT.